This T cell receptor (beta chain) was documented in a study of cytomegalovirus exposure and HLA in healthy donors. The CDR3 runs to 15 residues. Germline V gene data show CDR1 as SGHRS and CDR2 as YFSETQ. Trimming left V 4 bases short and J 2 bases short, with 13 bases between. The PCR employed 60 Vbeta primers together with 13 Jbeta primers. The data were produced by immunoSEQ multiplex PCR, yet TCRdb's version contains in-frame clones alone and is incomplete. The sample contains over 150,000 clones, over 70% of which appear only once. The specimen sequenced was PBMCs. This TCR came from a man between 25 and 39 years old in good health and CMV-seronegative. The J gene is TRBJ1-5, the V gene TRBV5-1; D is unclear. The CDR3 is CASSVFPGGNQPQHF. The CDR3 nucleotides are TGCGCCAGCAGCGTTTTCCCTGGAGGCAATCAGCCCCAGCATTTT. Combining the CDR3 with reference TRBV5-1 and TRBJ1-5 gives the whole variable domain KAGVTQTPRYLIKTRGQQVTLSCSPISGHRSVSWYQQTPGQGLQFLFEYFSETQRNKGNFPGRFSGRQFSNSRSEMNVSTLELGDSALYLCASSVFPGGNQPQHFGDGTRLSIL.